This is a list of T cell receptor beta chains from one sample in a study of cytomegalovirus exposure and HLA in healthy donors. Sequencing used immunoSEQ multiplex PCR; TCRdb keeps in-frame clones, though not all of them. The profile shows roughly 330,000 clones, roughly 87% of them singletons. The material sequenced was PBMCs. These TCRs come from a woman aged 25 to 45 in good health and CMV-seropositive. CDR3s include the opening cysteine and the closing phenylalanine or tryptophan. The D gene is left open where the match is weak. Rows may omit the clone size; those that give it use once, few, many or a size class.

CAWSQGSNQPQHF	TGTGCCTGGAGCCAGGGGAGCAATCAGCCCCAGCATTTT	-	TRBV30	-	TRBJ1-5
CASSIGQKYEQYF	TGTGCCAGTAGTATAGGCCAGAAATACGAGCAGTACTTC	-	TRBV19	-	TRBJ2-7
CASTRAGAEAFF	TGTGCCAGCACTAGGGCAGGGGCTGAAGCTTTCTTT	-	TRBV6-5	-	TRBJ1-1
CAWSPRETQYF	TGTGCCTGGAGCCCCCGCGAGACCCAGTACTTC	-	TRBV30	-	TRBJ2-5
CASRETGSTEAFF	TGTGCCAGCAGGGAAACAGGGTCCACTGAAGCTTTCTTT	-	TRBV6-1	-	TRBJ1-1
CASRVLAQAGGYEQYF	-	-	TRBV27	-	TRBJ2-7
CSGSQGREQYF	TGCAGTGGGTCACAGGGTCGGGAGCAGTACTTC	-	TRBV20-1	-	TRBJ2-7
CASSLGGQGYEQYF	TGTGCCAGCAGCTTGGGGGGACAGGGCTACGAGCAGTACTTC	TRBD1	TRBV13	once	TRBJ2-7
CASSLGVNNEQYF	TGTGCCAGCAGTTTGGGAGTAAACAACGAGCAGTACTTC	-	TRBV28	-	TRBJ2-7
CASSLADRSTGGAVYEQYF	TGTGCCAGCAGCTTAGCCGACCGCTCGACAGGGGGCGCCGTCTACGAGCAGTACTTC	TRBD1	TRBV7-9	-	TRBJ2-7
CASTGALGEKLFF	TGTGCCTCAACAGGGGCACTTGGAGAAAAACTGTTTTTT	TRBD1	TRBV30	-	TRBJ1-4
CASSRGTGQETQYF	TGTGCCAGCAGTAGGGGAACAGGACAAGAGACCCAGTACTTC	-	TRBV2	-	TRBJ2-5
CASSLVSGPLREQYF	TGTGCCAGCAGCTTAGTTAGCGGACCTCTCAGGGAGCAGTACTTC	-	TRBV7-9	-	TRBJ2-7
CASSQVAAGGGNTIYF	TGCGCCAGCAGCCAAGTAGCCGCAGGGGGGGGAAACACCATATATTTT	TRBD1	TRBV4-1	-	TRBJ1-3
CASSFIAGPLPDTQYF	TGTGCCAGCAGCTTTATAGCGGGACCCCTTCCAGATACGCAGTATTTT	TRBD2	TRBV7-3	-	TRBJ2-3
CASSYSDRPNTEAFF	TGTGCCAGCAGTTACTCCGACAGGCCCAACACTGAAGCTTTCTTT	-	TRBV6-6	-	TRBJ1-1
CASKEITGGDTEAFF	TGTGCCAGCAAAGAGATTACAGGGGGGGACACTGAAGCTTTCTTT	TRBD1	TRBV6-1	-	TRBJ1-1
CASSQGGQVYEQYF	TGCGCCAGCAGCCAAGGGGGACAGGTCTACGAGCAGTACTTC	TRBD1	TRBV4-1	-	TRBJ2-7
CSAREKNEQFF	TGCAGTGCTAGAGAAAAGAATGAGCAGTTCTTC	-	TRBV20-1	-	TRBJ2-1
CASSQGLLGSKNIQYF	TGTGCCAGCAGCCAAGGACTCCTGGGATCAAAAAACATTCAGTACTTC	-	TRBV5-8	once	TRBJ2-4
CASSNTGGEQYF	TGTGCCAGCAGCAATACGGGAGGGGAGCAGTACTTC	-	TRBV21-1	-	TRBJ2-7
CASMGRANYGYTF	TGTGCCAGCATGGGCAGGGCTAACTATGGCTACACCTTC	-	TRBV2	-	TRBJ1-2
CASSRTGIGELFF	TGTGCCAGCAGCCGTACAGGGATCGGGGAGCTGTTTTTT	-	TRBV6-5	-	TRBJ2-2
CASSQATGKAQPQHF	TGCGCCAGCAGCCAAGCCACAGGGAAGGCTCAGCCCCAGCATTTT	-	TRBV4-3	-	TRBJ1-5
CASSPGPNPLGTIYF	TGTGCCAGCAGCCCGGGGCCAAACCCGCTGGGCACCATATATTTT	-	TRBV9	-	TRBJ1-3
CASSTGTRFQFF	TGTGCCAGCAGCACCGGGACTAGGTTTCAGTTCTTC	TRBD2	TRBV7-9	-	TRBJ2-1
CASSPGFRDRGIPPTNEKLFF	TGTGCCAGCAGCCCCGGCTTTAGGGACAGGGGAATCCCTCCAACTAATGAAAAACTGTTTTTT	TRBD1	TRBV4-2	-	TRBJ1-4
CASSYRGQADQPQHF	TGTGCCAGCAGTTACAGGGGACAGGCGGATCAGCCCCAGCATTTT	TRBD1	TRBV6-6	-	TRBJ1-5
CSVKRIGEWTEAFF	TGCAGCGTGAAAAGGATAGGGGAATGGACTGAAGCTTTCTTT	-	TRBV29-1	-	TRBJ1-1
CASSSGTLAGRGQETQYF	TGCGCCAGCAGCTCTGGGACCTTAGCGGGGAGAGGCCAAGAGACCCAGTACTTC	TRBD2	TRBV5-1	-	TRBJ2-5
CASSPVSGVQYF	TGTGCCAGCAGCCCAGTTAGCGGGGTTCAGTACTTC	TRBD2	TRBV2	-	TRBJ2-4
CAWSDSYNEQFF	TGTGCCTGGAGTGACTCCTACAATGAGCAGTTCTTC	-	TRBV30	-	TRBJ2-1
CASSLGAEDRGDPCSF	TGTGCCAGCAGCTTAGGGGCGGAGGACAGGGGCGACCCTTGTTCCTTC	TRBD1	TRBV13	-	TRBJ2-7
CASRLGQGAGELFF	TGTGCCAGCAGACTGGGACAGGGTGCCGGGGAGCTGTTTTTT	TRBD1	TRBV27	-	TRBJ2-2
CASSWGETQYF	TGCGCCAGCAGCTGGGGTGAGACCCAGTACTTC	-	TRBV5-1	-	TRBJ2-5
CASSLTGYETGEQYF	TGTGCCAGCAGCCTAACAGGGTATGAGACGGGCGAGCAGTACTTC	-	TRBV28	-	TRBJ2-7
CASSYSFGGLSGEQYF	TGTGCCAGCAGTTACTCTTTCGGGGGTCTTTCCGGGGAGCAGTACTTC	-	TRBV6-5	-	TRBJ2-7
CAISEARFEAFF	TGTGCCATCAGTGAGGCCAGGTTTGAAGCTTTCTTT	-	TRBV10-3	few	TRBJ1-1
CASSQHNRGKYEQYF	TGTGCCAGCAGCCAACACAACAGGGGGAAATACGAGCAGTACTTC	TRBD1	TRBV16	-	TRBJ2-7
CASSVASTLAGETYEQYF	TGTGCCAGCAGCGTAGCATCCACACTAGCGGGAGAGACCTACGAGCAGTACTTC	TRBD2	TRBV9	-	TRBJ2-7